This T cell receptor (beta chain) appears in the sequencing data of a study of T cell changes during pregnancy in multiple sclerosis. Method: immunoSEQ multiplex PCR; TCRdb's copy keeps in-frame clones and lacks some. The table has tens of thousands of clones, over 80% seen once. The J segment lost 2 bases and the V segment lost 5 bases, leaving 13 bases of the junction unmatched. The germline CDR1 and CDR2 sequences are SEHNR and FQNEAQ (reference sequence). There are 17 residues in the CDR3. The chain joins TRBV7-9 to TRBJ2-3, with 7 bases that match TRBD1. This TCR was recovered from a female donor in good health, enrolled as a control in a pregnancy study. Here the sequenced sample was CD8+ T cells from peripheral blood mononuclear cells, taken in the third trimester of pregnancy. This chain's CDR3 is CASSNRDSRALTDTQYF. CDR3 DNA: TGTGCCAGCAGCAACCGGGACAGCCGGGCCCTCACAGATACGCAGTATTTT.